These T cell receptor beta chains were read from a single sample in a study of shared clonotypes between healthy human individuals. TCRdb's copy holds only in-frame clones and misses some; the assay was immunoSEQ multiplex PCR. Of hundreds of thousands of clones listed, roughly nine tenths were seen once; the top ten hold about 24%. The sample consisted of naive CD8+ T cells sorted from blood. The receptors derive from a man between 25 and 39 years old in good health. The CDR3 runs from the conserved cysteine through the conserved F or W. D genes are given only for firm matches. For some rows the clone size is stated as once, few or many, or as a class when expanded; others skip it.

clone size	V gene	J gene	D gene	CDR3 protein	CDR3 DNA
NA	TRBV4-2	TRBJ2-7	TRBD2	CASCRLAGGPEVYF	TGTGCCAGCTGCCGACTAGCGGGAGGGCCTGAAGTGTACTTC
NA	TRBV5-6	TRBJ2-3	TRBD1	CASSLRDREWSTDTQYF	TGTGCCAGCAGCTTGCGTGACAGGGAGTGGAGCACAGATACGCAGTATTTT
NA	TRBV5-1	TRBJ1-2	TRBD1	CASSLNMRGLGNYGYTF	TGCGCCAGCAGCTTGAATATGAGGGGGCTCGGGAACTATGGCTACACCTTC
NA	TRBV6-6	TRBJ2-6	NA	CASSPTVSGANVLTF	TGTGCCAGCAGCCCCACAGTCTCTGGGGCCAACGTCCTGACTTTC
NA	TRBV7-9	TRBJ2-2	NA	CASSLGPGELFF	TGTGCCAGCAGCTTAGGTCCCGGGGAGCTGTTTTTT
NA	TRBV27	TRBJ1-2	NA	CASSLSFGGRQDNYGYTF	TGTGCCAGCAGTTTATCTTTTGGAGGTAGACAGGATAACTATGGCTACACCTTC
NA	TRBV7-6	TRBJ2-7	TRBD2	CASTPSGSPYEQYF	TGTGCCAGCACCCCTAGCGGATCTCCCTACGAGCAGTACTTC
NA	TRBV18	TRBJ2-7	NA	CASSSPEGYSSYEQYF	TGTGCCAGCTCATCTCCCGAGGGATATAGCTCCTACGAGCAGTACTTC
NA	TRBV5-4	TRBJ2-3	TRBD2	CASSLWTSGASVTDTQYF	TGTGCCAGCAGCTTGTGGACTAGCGGGGCGAGTGTCACAGATACGCAGTATTTT
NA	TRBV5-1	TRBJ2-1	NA	CASSPPGLESYNEQFF	TGCGCCAGCAGCCCGCCGGGCCTGGAGTCCTACAATGAGCAGTTCTTC
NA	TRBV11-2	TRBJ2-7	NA	CASSDRVYEQYF	TGTGCCAGCAGTGATAGGGTATACGAGCAGTACTTC
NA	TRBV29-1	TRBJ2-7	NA	CSCAGAGDYEQYF	TGCAGTTGCGCTGGGGCAGGGGACTACGAGCAGTACTTC
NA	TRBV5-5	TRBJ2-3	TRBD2	CASSLVRESDTQYF	TGTGCCAGCAGCTTGGTGCGGGAGTCGGATACGCAGTATTTT
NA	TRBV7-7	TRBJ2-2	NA	CASSLGASSGELFF	TGTGCTAGCAGCTTAGGTGCGTCGTCCGGGGAGCTGTTTTTT
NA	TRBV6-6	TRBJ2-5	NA	CATLGGRAQETQYF	TGTGCCACCCTAGGGGGGAGGGCACAAGAGACCCAGTACTTC
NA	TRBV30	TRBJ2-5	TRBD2	CAWSLAGGETQYF	TGTGCCTGGAGCTTAGCGGGAGGGGAGACCCAGTACTTC
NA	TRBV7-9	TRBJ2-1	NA	CASSLANNEQFF	TGTGCCAGCAGCTTAGCCAACAATGAGCAGTTCTTC
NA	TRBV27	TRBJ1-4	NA	CASSGWGTNEKLFF	TGTGCCAGCAGTGGTTGGGGGACTAATGAAAAACTGTTTTTT
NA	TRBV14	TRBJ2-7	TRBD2	CASGLAGNSYEQYF	TGTGCCAGTGGACTAGCGGGCAACTCCTACGAGCAGTACTTC
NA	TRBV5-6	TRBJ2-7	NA	CASSLAGGGSYEQYF	TGTGCCAGCAGCTTGGCCGGGGGCGGGAGTTACGAGCAGTACTTC
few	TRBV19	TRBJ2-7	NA	CASSITVSYEQYF	TGTGCCAGTAGTATAACTGTGTCCTACGAGCAGTACTTC
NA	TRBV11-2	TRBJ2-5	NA	CASSPDNLPGYF	TGTGCCAGCAGCCCGGACAACCTCCCGGGGTACTTC
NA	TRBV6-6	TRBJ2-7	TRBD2	CASSPMVKGRGEQYF	TGTGCCAGCAGCCCGATGGTGAAGGGGAGGGGCGAGCAGTACTTC
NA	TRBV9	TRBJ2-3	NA	CASSVTGRGIADTQYF	TGTGCCAGCAGCGTAACGGGGCGCGGGATAGCAGATACGCAGTATTTT
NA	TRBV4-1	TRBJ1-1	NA	CASSPDMNTEAFF	TGCGCCAGCAGCCCTGACATGAACACTGAAGCTTTCTTT
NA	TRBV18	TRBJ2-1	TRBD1	CASSSRDPRGSYNEQFF	TGTGCCAGCTCAAGCCGGGACCCCAGGGGGTCCTACAATGAGCAGTTCTTC
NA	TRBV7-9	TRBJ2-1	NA	CASSRGSLFGNEQFF	TGTGCCAGCAGCCGAGGGTCTCTTTTCGGTAATGAGCAGTTCTTC
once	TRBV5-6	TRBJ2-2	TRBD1	CASSLADRGFSGELFF	TGTGCCAGCAGCTTGGCCGACAGGGGCTTCTCCGGGGAGCTGTTTTTT
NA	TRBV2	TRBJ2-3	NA	CASKRRTDTQYF	TGTGCCAGTAAGAGACGCACAGATACGCAGTATTTT
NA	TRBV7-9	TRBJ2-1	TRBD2	CASSPPYVPRRGDNEQFF	TGTGCCAGCAGCCCGCCGTATGTCCCACGGCGGGGGGACAATGAACAGTTCTTC
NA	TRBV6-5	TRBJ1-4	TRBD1	CASSFTGTGQEKLFF	TGTGCCAGCAGTTTTACCGGGACAGGGCAGGAAAAACTGTTTTTT
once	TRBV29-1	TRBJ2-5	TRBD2	CSVFGRSGRAEETQYF	TGCAGCGTCTTCGGGCGTAGCGGGAGGGCCGAGGAGACCCAGTACTTC
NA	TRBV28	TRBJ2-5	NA	CASRGRQKEYQETQYF	TGTGCCAGCCGTGGGAGGCAGAAAGAGTACCAAGAGACCCAGTACTTC
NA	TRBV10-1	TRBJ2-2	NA	CASSELGELFF	TGCGCCAGCAGTGAACTCGGGGAGCTGTTTTTT
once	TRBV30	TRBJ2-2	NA	CAWSPPIDGELFF	TGTGCCTGGAGCCCCCCAATTGACGGGGAGCTGTTTTTT
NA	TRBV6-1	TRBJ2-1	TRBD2	CASWGGLAGVDEQFF	TGTGCCAGCTGGGGGGGACTAGCGGGAGTCGATGAGCAGTTCTTC
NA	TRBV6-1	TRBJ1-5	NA	CASSEGYRGNQPQHF	TGTGCCAGCAGTGAAGGCTACAGAGGCAATCAGCCCCAGCATTTT
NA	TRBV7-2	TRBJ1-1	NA	CASSLQGSTEAFF	TGTGCCAGCAGCCTACAGGGAAGCACTGAAGCTTTCTTT
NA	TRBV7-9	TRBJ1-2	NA	CASSSPDSLYGYTF	TGTGCCAGCAGCTCGCCAGACAGCCTCTATGGCTACACCTTC
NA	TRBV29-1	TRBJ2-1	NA	CSVDGGSYNEQFF	TGCAGCGTTGATGGGGGCTCCTACAATGAGCAGTTCTTC